These 12 T cell receptor beta chains originate from one sample sequenced in a study of cytomegalovirus exposure and HLA in healthy donors. The PCR ran on 60 Vbeta and 13 Jbeta primers. Profiling relied on immunoSEQ multiplex PCR, and the TCRdb table lists in-frame clones only, not all of them. The sample holds approximately 190,000 clones, 80% to 85% seen once. The sequenced sample was PBMCs. These receptors were taken from a man between 40 and 49 years old in good health and CMV-seropositive.

The chain couples TRBV28 to TRBJ2-1; 7 positions agree with TRBD1. Germline trimming cut 5 bases from V and 4 bases from J; bases unmatched to any gene: 5. Germline CDR1 MDHEN, CDR2 SYDVKM. The CDR3 loop spans 14 amino acids. CDR3 amino acids: CASSAGTEYNEQFF. In DNA form, the CDR3 reads TGTGCCAGCAGTGCCGGGACAGAGTACAATGAGCAGTTCTTC.

This chain links TRBV11-1 with TRBJ2-4, with a possible D match to TRBD1 (5 bases). Trimming removed 5 bases at V and 0 bases at J, with 11 bases between. This CDR3 region has 15 residues. The V gene's germline CDR1 is SGHAT and CDR2 FQDESV (reference sequence). The CDR3: CASSAPDRAKNIQYF. CDR3 in DNA: TGTGCCAGCAGCGCCCCAGACAGAGCCAAAAACATTCAGTACTTC. Full variable domain (outside the CDR3, taken from reference TRBV11-1 and TRBJ2-4): EAEVAQSPRYKITEKSQAVAFWCDPISGHATLYWYRQILGQGPELLVQFQDESVVDDSQLPKDRFSAERLKGVDSTLKIQPAELGDSAMYLCASSAPDRAKNIQYFGAGTRLSVL.

J is TRBJ2-4 and V is TRBV7-2; 7 positions match TRBD1. Germline trimming cut 1 base from V and 7 bases from J; bases unmatched to any gene: 4. The CDR3 is 14 amino acids. Per germline, CDR1 SGHTA and CDR2 FQGNSA. CDR3 sequence reads: CASSLGGGQNIQYF. CDR3 in DNA: TGTGCCAGCAGCTTAGGTGGGGGACAGAACATTCAGTACTTC.

This chain links TRBV4-1 with TRBJ1-3; D gene unclear. V lost 2 bases, J lost 4 bases, and 12 bases lay in between. This CDR3 spans 15 amino acids. CDR1 is MGHRA and CDR2 is YSYEKL in the germline V gene. CDR3 loop: CASSQRAAGGNTIYF. The CDR3 DNA follows: TGCGCCAGCAGCCAACGGGCCGCGGGAGGAAACACCATATATTTT.

The chain employs TRBV5-1 and TRBJ1-1, with 8 nucleotides matching TRBD1. The CDR3 contains 15 residues. After removal of 3 bases from V and 6 bases from J, the junction contained 10 bases not matched to a gene. Germline CDR1 and CDR2: SGHRS and YFSETQ. This chain's CDR3 is CASSSRTGSTAEAFF. DNA for the CDR3: TGCGCCAGCAGCTCTCGGACAGGGAGCACTGCTGAAGCTTTCTTT.

This CDR3 reads CASSAGPWATQYF. In DNA, the CDR3 is TGTGCCAGCAGCGCAGGCCCCTGGGCCACCCAGTACTTC. The chain has TRBV9 and TRBJ2-5; no clear D gene. This CDR3 is built from 13 residues. Germline CDR1 is SGDLS and CDR2 is YYNGEE. V lost 3 bases and J lost 8, with 14 bases in between.

The chain is built from TRBV30 and TRBJ1-6, with 7 bases matching TRBD1. Germline lookup yields CDR1 GTSNPN and CDR2 SVGIG (reference sequence). There are 15 residues in the CDR3. With V trimmed by 2 bases and J by 0 bases, 1 base remained unmatched. The CDR3 region is CAWSPGGSYNSPLHF. For the CDR3, the DNA is TGTGCCTGGAGTCCAGGGGGCTCCTATAATTCACCCCTCCACTTT.

This chain uses TRBV5-1 with TRBJ2-5, with 8 bases identical to TRBD1. V trimming: 2 bases; J trimming: 4 bases; junction bases outside the gene matches: 10. CDR3 length: 16 amino acids. CDR1 SGHRS and CDR2 YFSETQ come from the germline V gene. The CDR3 DNA reads TGCGCCAGCAGCTTCGTGGGACAGGTGAGCGGAGAGACCCAGTACTTC. It encodes CASSFVGQVSGETQYF.

CDR3 sequence: CASSGRAVGNQPQHF. The CDR3 DNA reads as TGTGCCAGCAGTGGGAGGGCGGTTGGCAATCAGCCCCAGCATTTT. This chain uses TRBV6-5 with TRBJ1-5; no clear D. The germline gives CDR1 MNHEY, CDR2 SVGAGI. Trimming took 5 bases from V and 2 from J, leaving 13 bases between them. CDR3 length equals 15 residues.

The J gene is TRBJ1-1, the V gene TRBV30; D is ambiguous. Germline assignment: CDR1 GTSNPN and CDR2 SVGIG (reference sequence). The CDR3 covers 11 residues. V was clipped by 7 bases and J by 7 bases, with 13 bases between them. CDR3 loop: CALSSALEAFF. CDR3 bases: TGTGCCTTATCCAGTGCCCTTGAAGCTTTCTTT.

This chain joins TRBV29-1 and TRBJ2-7; 9 nucleotides align to TRBD1. The CDR3 length is 13 residues. The trim removed 6 bases at V and 4 bases at J, leaving 7 bases unmatched. Germline CDR1 is SQVTM and CDR2 is ANQGSEA. CDR3 sequence (DNA): TGCAGCGTCCGGGGACAGGGTAGGTACGAGCAGTACTTC. This encodes CSVRGQGRYEQYF.

J is TRBJ2-3 and V is TRBV10-2; D perhaps matches TRBD1 (5 bases). CDR3 size: 13 residues. Trimming left V 8 bases short and J 3 bases short, with 12 bases between. Germline-derived CDR1 and CDR2 are WSHSY and SAAADI. CDR3 bases: TGCGCCAGCGGCGCCAGGGTAACAGATACGCAGTATTTT. This encodes CASGARVTDTQYF.